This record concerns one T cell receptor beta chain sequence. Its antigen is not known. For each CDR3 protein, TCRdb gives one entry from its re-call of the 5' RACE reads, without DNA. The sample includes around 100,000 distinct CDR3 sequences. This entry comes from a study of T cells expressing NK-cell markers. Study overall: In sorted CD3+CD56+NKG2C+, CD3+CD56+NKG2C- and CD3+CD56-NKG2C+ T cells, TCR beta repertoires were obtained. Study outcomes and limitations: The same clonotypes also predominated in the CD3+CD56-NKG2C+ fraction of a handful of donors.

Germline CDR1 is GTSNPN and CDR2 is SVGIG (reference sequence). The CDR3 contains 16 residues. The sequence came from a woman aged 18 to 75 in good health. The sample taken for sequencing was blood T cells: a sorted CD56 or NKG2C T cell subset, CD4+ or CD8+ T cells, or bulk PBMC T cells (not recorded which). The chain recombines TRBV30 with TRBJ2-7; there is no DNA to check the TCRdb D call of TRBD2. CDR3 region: CAWSVGVSGTSYEQYF.